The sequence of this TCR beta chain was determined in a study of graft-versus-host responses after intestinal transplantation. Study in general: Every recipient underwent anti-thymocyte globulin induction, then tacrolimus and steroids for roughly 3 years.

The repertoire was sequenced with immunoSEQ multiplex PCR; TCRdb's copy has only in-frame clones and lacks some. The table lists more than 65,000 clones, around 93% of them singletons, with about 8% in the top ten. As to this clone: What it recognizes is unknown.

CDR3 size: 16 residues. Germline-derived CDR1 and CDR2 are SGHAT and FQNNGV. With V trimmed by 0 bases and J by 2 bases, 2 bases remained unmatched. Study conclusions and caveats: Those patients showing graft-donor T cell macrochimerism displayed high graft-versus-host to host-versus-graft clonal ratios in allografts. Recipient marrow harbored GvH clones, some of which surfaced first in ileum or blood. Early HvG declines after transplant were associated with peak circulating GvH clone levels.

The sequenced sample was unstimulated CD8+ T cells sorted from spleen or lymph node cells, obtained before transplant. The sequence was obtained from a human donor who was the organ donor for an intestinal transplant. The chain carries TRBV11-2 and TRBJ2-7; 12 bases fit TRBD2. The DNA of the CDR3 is TGTGCCAGCAGCTTAGATCCTAGCGGGGGGGCCTACGAGCAGTACTTC. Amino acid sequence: CASSLDPSGGAYEQYF.